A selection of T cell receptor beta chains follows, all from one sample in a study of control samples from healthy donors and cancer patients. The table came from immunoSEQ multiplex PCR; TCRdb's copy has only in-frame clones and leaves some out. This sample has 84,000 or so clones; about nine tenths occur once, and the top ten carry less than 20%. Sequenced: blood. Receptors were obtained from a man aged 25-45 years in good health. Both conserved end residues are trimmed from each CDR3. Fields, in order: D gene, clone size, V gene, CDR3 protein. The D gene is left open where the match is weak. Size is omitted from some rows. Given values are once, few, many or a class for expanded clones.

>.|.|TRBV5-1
ASSLASGEHGYT
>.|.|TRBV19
ASSIEGSTGELF
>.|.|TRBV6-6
ASRRDLDEQY
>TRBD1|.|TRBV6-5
ASTTGQGRGEQF
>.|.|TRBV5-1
ASSLGLDGGYT
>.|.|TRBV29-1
SVDDRRRAEAF
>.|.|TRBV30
AWCWTTGVNEQF
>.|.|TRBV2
ASSPQGIGPRGSGNTIY
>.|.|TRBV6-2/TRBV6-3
ASSYYEASTDTQY
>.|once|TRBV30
AWSNTLNTEAF
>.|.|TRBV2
ASQSDLYNEQF
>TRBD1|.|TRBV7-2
ASSSDRVGEQY
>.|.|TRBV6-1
ASSGVWVRGTDTQY
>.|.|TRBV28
ASSLYQGANQPQH
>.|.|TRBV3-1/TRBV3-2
ASSQAGGHQPQH
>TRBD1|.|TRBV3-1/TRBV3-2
ASSQEGGQASNYGYT